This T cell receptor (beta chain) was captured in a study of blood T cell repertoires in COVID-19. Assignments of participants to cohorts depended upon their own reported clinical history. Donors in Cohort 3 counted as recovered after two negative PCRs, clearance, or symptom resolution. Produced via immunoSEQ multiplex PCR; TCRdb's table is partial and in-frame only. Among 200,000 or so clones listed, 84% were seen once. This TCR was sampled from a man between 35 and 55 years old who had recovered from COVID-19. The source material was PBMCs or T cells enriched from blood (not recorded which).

The CDR3, as DNA: TGCGCCAGCAGCCGCTTCCGGGACAGGATGAACACTGAAGCTTTCTTT. Protein sequence: CASSRFRDRMNTEAFF. The chain joins TRBV4-3 to TRBJ1-1; 8 nucleotides align to TRBD1. This CDR3 has 16 amino acids. With V trimmed by 4 bases and J by 0 bases, 7 bases remained unmatched. Per the germline V gene, CDR1 is LGHNA and CDR2 is YSLEER.